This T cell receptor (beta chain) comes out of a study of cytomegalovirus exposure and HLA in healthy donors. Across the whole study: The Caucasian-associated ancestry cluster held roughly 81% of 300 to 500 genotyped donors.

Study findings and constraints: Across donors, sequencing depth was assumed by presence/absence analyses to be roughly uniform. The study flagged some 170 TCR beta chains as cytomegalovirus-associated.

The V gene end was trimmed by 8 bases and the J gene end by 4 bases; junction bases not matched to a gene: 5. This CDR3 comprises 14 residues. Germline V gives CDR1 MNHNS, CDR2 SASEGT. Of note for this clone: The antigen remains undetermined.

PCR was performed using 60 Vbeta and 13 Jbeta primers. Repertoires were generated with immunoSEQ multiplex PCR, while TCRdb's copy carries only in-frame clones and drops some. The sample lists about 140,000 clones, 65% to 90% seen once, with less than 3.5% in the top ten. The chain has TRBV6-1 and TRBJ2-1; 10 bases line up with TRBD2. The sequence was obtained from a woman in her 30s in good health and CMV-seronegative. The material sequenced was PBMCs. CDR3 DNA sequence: TGTGCCAGCCAGACTAGCGGGCGATACAATGAGCAGTTCTTC. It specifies CASQTSGRYNEQFF.